The text below deals with one T cell receptor beta chain. Its antigen is currently unknown. This entry comes from a study of cytomegalovirus exposure and HLA in healthy donors. Study in general: Later, an analysis reported that the 120 or so validation repertoires had used the same platform as the approximately 600 first-cohort repertoires.

Study-wide points: The investigators catalogued 150 or so TCR beta chains as cytomegalovirus-associated.

The protocol was immunoSEQ multiplex PCR, while the TCRdb copy is restricted to in-frame clones and leaves out a portion. This sample has about 200,000 clones, with 75% to 90% found just once. Donors were drawn from the 120-subject validation cohort, separate from the approximately 700-subject first cohort. Sequenced sample: PBMCs. This TCR was sampled from a woman between 18 and 29 years old in good health and CMV-seronegative.

The CDR3 sequence is CASSEQGRGYEQYF. The CDR3 DNA sequence: TGTGCCAGCAGTGAACAGGGGAGGGGCTACGAGCAGTACTTC. The chain uses TRBV2 and TRBJ2-7; D might be TRBD2 (7 bases). Trimming stripped 2 bases from V and 3 bases from J, with 11 bases between. The CDR3 loop spans 14 amino acids. The germline CDR1 and CDR2 sequences are SNHLY and FYNNEI.